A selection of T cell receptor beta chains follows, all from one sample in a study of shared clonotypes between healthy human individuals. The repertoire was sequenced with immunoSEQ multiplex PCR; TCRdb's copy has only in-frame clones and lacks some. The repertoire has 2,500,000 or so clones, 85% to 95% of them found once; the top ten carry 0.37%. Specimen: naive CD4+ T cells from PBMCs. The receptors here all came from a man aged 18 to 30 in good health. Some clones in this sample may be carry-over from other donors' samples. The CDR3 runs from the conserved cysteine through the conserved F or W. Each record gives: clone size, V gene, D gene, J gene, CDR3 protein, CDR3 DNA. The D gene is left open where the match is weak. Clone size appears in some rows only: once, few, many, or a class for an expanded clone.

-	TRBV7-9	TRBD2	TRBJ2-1	CASSSKGLAGASYNEQFF	TGTGCCAGCAGCTCTAAAGGACTAGCGGGAGCTTCCTACAATGAGCAGTTCTTC
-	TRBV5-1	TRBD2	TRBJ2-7	CASSLMAGGDYEQYF	TGCGCCAGCAGCTTGATGGCGGGAGGGGACTACGAGCAGTACTTC
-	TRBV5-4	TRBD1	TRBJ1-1	CASSRPGTGSNTEAFF	TGTGCCAGCAGCCGTCCCGGGACAGGTTCGAACACTGAAGCTTTCTTT
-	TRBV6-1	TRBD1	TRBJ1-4	CASSETGGSEKLFF	TGTGCCAGCAGTGAAACAGGGGGCTCCGAAAAACTGTTTTTT
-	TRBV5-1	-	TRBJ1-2	CASSFGNSGVEGYTF	TGCGCCAGCAGCTTTGGCAACTCAGGGGTCGAGGGCTACACCTTC
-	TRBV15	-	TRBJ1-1	CATSRDTFTEAFF	TGTGCCACCAGCAGAGATACCTTCACTGAAGCTTTCTTT
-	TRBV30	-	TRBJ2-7	CAWTTGGFFYEQYF	TGTGCCTGGACGACCGGCGGGTTTTTCTACGAGCAGTACTTC
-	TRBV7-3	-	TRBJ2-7	CASSPQTLTAYEQYF	TGTGCCAGCAGCCCCCAAACACTGACAGCCTACGAGCAGTACTTC
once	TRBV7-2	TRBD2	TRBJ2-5	CASSPEVGRVPGTQYF	TGTGCCAGCAGCCCGGAGGTGGGGAGGGTGCCCGGTACCCAGTACTTC
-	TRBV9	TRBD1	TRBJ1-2	CASSVGQGAGGYTF	TGTGCCAGCAGCGTGGGACAGGGGGCTGGAGGCTACACCTTC
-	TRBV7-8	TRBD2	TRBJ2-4	CASSPGGLAGNLGIQYF	TGTGCCAGCAGCCCCGGGGGGCTAGCGGGGAACCTGGGCATTCAGTACTTC
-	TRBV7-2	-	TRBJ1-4	CASSPGQVPNEKLFF	TGTGCCAGCAGCCCGGGCCAGGTGCCTAATGAAAAACTGTTTTTT
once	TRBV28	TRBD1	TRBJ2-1	CASSQDRVRNEQFF	TGTGCCAGCAGCCAAGACAGGGTCAGGAATGAGCAGTTCTTC
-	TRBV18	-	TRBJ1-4	CASSQAGPATNEKLFF	TGTGCCAGCTCACAAGCTGGACCGGCAACTAATGAAAAACTGTTTTTT
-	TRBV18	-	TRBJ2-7	CASSPAYEQYF	TGTGCCAGCTCACCAGCCTACGAGCAGTACTTC
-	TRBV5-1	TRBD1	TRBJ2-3	CASSLGQGAPDTQYF	TGCGCCAGCAGCTTGGGACAGGGCGCGCCAGATACGCAGTATTTT
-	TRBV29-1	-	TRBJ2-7	CSVERGVGFEQYF	TGCAGCGTTGAAAGGGGCGTCGGTTTCGAGCAGTACTTC
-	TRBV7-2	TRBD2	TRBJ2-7	CASSLGGLATREQYF	TGTGCCAGCAGCTTAGGGGGACTAGCTACGAGGGAGCAGTACTTC
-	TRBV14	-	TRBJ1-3	CASSQERGIPPGNTIYF	TGTGCCAGCAGCCAAGAGAGAGGGATTCCACCTGGAAACACCATATATTTT
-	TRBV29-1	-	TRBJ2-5	CSAQRGIQETQYF	TGCAGCGCCCAGAGGGGGATCCAAGAGACCCAGTACTTC
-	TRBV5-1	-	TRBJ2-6	CASSSQSSGANVLTF	TGCGCCAGCAGCTCTCAGAGCTCTGGGGCCAACGTCCTGACTTTC
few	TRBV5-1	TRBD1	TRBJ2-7	CASSQRQGSYEQYF	TGCGCCAGCAGCCAAAGACAGGGGTCCTACGAGCAGTACTTC
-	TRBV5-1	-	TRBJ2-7	CASRIQAGTGVGEQYF	TGCGCCAGCCGAATCCAAGCCGGGACTGGGGTTGGCGAGCAGTACTTC
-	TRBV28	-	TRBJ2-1	CASNKWGENEQFF	TGTGCCAGCAACAAATGGGGGGAGAATGAGCAGTTCTTC
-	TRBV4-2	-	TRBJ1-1	CASSQTGERRTLMNTEAFF	TGTGCCAGCAGCCAGACTGGGGAACGACGGACCCTCATGAACACTGAAGCTTTCTTT
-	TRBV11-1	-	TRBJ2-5	CASSSLGLDGATQYF	TGTGCCAGCAGCTCCCTTGGTCTGGACGGGGCGACCCAGTACTTC
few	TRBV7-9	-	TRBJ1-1	CASSSQGGTEAFF	TGTGCCAGCAGCTCCCAGGGAGGGACTGAAGCTTTCTTT
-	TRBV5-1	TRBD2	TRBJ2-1	CASNPQREGRRPKNEQFF	TGCGCCAGCAATCCCCAGCGGGAGGGCCGCAGGCCGAAAAACGAGCAGTTCTTC
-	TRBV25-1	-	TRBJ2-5	CASSATLRTRPGSETQYF	TGTGCCAGCAGTGCAACCCTCAGGACCAGGCCGGGATCAGAGACCCAGTACTTC
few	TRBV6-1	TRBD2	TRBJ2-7	CASLRGSSYEQYF	TGTGCCAGCCTGCGGGGGAGCTCCTACGAGCAGTACTTC
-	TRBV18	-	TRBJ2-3	CASSPLAGETDTQYF	TGTGCCAGCTCACCATTGGCAGGGGAGACAGATACGCAGTATTTT
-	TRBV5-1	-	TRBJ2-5	CASSFDDTEETQYF	TGCGCCAGCAGCTTTGACGATACCGAAGAGACCCAGTACTTC
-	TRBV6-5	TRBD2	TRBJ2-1	CASSLAGVNEQFF	TGTGCCAGCTCCCTAGCGGGAGTCAATGAGCAGTTCTTC
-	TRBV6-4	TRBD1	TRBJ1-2	CASSQGQGASGYTF	TGTGCCAGCAGTCAGGGACAGGGGGCTTCTGGCTACACCTTC
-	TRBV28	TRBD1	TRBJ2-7	CASSFTGGSRYEQYF	TGTGCCAGCAGTTTTACAGGGGGCTCTAGGTACGAGCAGTACTTC
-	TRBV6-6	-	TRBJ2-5	CASSYGDRLQETQYF	TGTGCCAGCAGTTACGGAGATAGGCTTCAAGAGACCCAGTACTTC
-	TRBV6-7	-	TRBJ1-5	CASSYSNRERGGPQHF	TGTGCCAGCAGTTACTCGAATAGGGAGAGGGGTGGGCCCCAGCATTTT
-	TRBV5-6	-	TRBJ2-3	CASSLERGLYTDTQYF	TGTGCCAGCAGCTTGGAGCGTGGACTCTACACAGATACGCAGTATTTT
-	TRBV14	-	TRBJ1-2	CASSQVQGYGYTF	TGTGCCAGCAGCCAAGTGCAGGGGTATGGCTACACCTTC
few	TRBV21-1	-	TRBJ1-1	CASTAPRDTEAFF	TGTGCCAGCACAGCTCCCCGTGACACTGAAGCTTTCTTT
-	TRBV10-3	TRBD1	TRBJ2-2	CAISPSGQGANTGELFF	TGTGCCATCTCACCCTCGGGGCAGGGGGCGAACACCGGGGAGCTGTTTTTT
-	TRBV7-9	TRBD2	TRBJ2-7	CASSLGGGAYEQYF	TGTGCCAGCAGCTTAGGGGGGGGAGCCTACGAGCAGTACTTC
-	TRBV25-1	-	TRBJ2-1	CASSDLFPRSEQFF	TGTGCCAGCAGTGATCTCTTCCCGCGCAGTGAGCAGTTCTTC
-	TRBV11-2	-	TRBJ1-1	CASSRRGPTNTEAFF	TGTGCCAGCAGTCGCCGGGGCCCCACCAACACTGAAGCTTTCTTT
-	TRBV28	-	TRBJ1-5	CASRTRDLGNQPQHF	TGTGCCAGCAGAACCAGGGATCTTGGCAATCAGCCCCAGCATTTT
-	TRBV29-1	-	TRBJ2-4	CSAAGYRAVGAKNIQYF	TGCAGCGCGGCGGGGTACAGGGCAGTCGGCGCCAAAAACATTCAGTACTTC
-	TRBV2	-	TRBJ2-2	CASNEGVGELFF	TGTGCCAGCAACGAGGGGGTCGGGGAGCTGTTTTTT
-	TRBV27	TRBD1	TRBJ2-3	CASSPWDRHTDTQYF	TGTGCCAGCAGTCCATGGGACAGACACACAGATACGCAGTATTTT
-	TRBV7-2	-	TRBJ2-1	CASSLDDPPAQFF	TGTGCCAGCAGCTTAGATGATCCCCCCGCCCAGTTCTTC
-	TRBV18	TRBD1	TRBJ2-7	CASSLPGQGSYEQYF	TGTGCCAGCTCACTCCCGGGACAGGGGTCCTACGAGCAGTACTTC
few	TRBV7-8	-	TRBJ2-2	CASSPRRTANTGELFF	TGTGCCAGCAGCCCACGGAGGACAGCGAACACCGGGGAGCTGTTTTTT
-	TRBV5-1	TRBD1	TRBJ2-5	CASSLLTGEETQYF	TGCGCCAGCAGCTTGCTAACAGGGGAAGAGACCCAGTACTTC
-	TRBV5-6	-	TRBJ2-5	CASSLMWDVKTQYF	TGTGCCAGCAGCTTGATGTGGGACGTGAAGACCCAGTACTTC
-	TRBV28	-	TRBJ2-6	CASSYSSGANVLTF	TGTGCCAGCAGTTATAGTTCTGGGGCCAACGTCCTGACTTTC
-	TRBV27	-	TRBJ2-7	CASSFRILTDLSYEQYF	TGTGCCAGCAGTTTTCGGATTTTGACGGACCTCTCCTACGAGCAGTACTTC
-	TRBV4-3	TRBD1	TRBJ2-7	CASSQQTGGYEQYF	TGCGCCAGCAGCCAACAGACAGGGGGCTACGAGCAGTACTTC